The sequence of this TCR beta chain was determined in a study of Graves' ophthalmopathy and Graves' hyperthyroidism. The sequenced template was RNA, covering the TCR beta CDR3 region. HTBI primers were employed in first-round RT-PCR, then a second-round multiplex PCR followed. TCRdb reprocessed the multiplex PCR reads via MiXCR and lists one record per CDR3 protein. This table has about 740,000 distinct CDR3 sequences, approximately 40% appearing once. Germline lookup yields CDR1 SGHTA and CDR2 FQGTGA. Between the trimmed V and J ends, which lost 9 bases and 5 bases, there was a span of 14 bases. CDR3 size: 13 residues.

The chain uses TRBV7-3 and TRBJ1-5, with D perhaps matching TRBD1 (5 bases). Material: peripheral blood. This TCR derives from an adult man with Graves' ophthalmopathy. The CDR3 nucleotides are TGTGCCAGTTTCCGGGACGGCTATCAGCCCCAGCATTTT. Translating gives CASFRDGYQPQHF.